This T cell receptor (beta chain) was recorded in a study of T cell responses to AZD1222 COVID-19 vaccine. TCRdb's copy holds only in-frame clones and misses some; the assay was immunoSEQ multiplex PCR. The profile shows about 140,000 clones, 89% of them singletons. Per the germline V gene, CDR1 is SNHLY and CDR2 is FYNNEI. The CDR3 length is 13 residues. Between the trimmed V and J ends, which lost 3 bases and 3 bases, there was a span of 9 bases. This material consisted of peripheral blood, taken on day 0 of AZD1222 vaccination. This clonotype was obtained from an adult in good health. V and J are TRBV2 and TRBJ2-7, with D unresolved. The CDR3 coding sequence is TGTGCCAGCAGTGAGCTGGGCAACTACGAGCAGTACTTC. It codes for CASSELGNYEQYF. Full variable domain (outside the CDR3, taken from reference TRBV2 and TRBJ2-7): EPEVTQTPSHQVTQMGQEVILRCVPISNHLYFYWYRQILGQKVEFLVSFYNNEISEKSEIFDDQFSVERPDGSNFTLKIRSTKLEDSAMYFCASSELGNYEQYFGPGTRLTVT.